This entry lists 23 T cell receptor beta chains sequenced from one sample in a study of blood T cell repertoires in COVID-19. Only in-frame clones appear in the TCRdb table, and some are missing; sequencing was by immunoSEQ multiplex PCR. The data show approximately 300,000 clones, around 84% seen once. The sample was PBMCs or T cells enriched from blood (not recorded which). Source of these receptors: a woman aged 18-29 years who had recovered from COVID-19.

V usage is TRBV7-3 and J usage is TRBJ2-2, with a weak D call TRBD1 (6 bases). The CDR3 spans 12 residues. Trimming stripped 7 bases from V and 3 bases from J, with 6 bases between. Germline loops: CDR1 SGHTA, CDR2 FQGTGA. The CDR3 DNA sequence: TGTGCCAGCAAGGGGGACACCGGGGAGCTGTTTTTT. Its protein product is CASKGDTGELFF.

The V gene is TRBV5-1, the J gene TRBJ1-4; D is unclear. The V end was cut by 1 base, the J end by 7 bases, with 11 bases between. Germline V CDR1 and CDR2: SGHRS, YFSETQ. The CDR3 totals 14 residues. Here the CDR3 DNA reads TGCGCCAGCAGCTTGCGAGGGAATAGTGAAAAACTGTTTTTT. Translated, it gives CASSLRGNSEKLFF.

The CDR3 DNA reads as TGTGCCACCGTGCGGCAGGGGGCAACTGAAGCTTTCTTT. It translates to CATVRQGATEAFF. The V and J genes are TRBV27 and TRBJ1-1; 8 nucleotides align to TRBD1. V lost 10 bases, J lost 5 bases, and 9 bases stayed unmatched. This CDR3 is built from 13 residues. The germline V gene encodes CDR1 MNHEY and CDR2 SMNVEV (reference sequence).

This clone was picked up one time. The rearrangement uses TRBV6-6 and TRBJ2-1; D unclear. The V end lost 6 bases, the J end lost 0 bases, and 15 bases lay between the germline ends. CDR3 size: 16 residues. CDR1 and CDR2 from the germline V gene are MNHNY and SVGAGI (reference sequence). The CDR3 spells CASSLVGDLSYNEQFF. The CDR3 coding sequence is TGTGCCAGCAGCCTAGTAGGTGACCTCTCCTACAATGAGCAGTTCTTC.

The chain carries TRBV3-1 (or the pseudogene TRBV3-2) and TRBJ2-5, with 7 bases identical to TRBD1. Per germline, CDR1 LGHDT and CDR2 YNNKEL (reference sequence). Unmatched junction bases numbered 5, after V lost 4 bases and J lost 0 bases. There are 15 residues in the CDR3. CDR3 protein: CASSRRTGYQETQYF. CDR3 in DNA: TGTGCCAGCAGCCGCCGGACAGGCTACCAAGAGACCCAGTACTTC.

This rearrangement joins TRBV11-2 to TRBJ1-5; D gene uncertain. In germline, CDR1 is SGHAT, CDR2 FQNNGV. The CDR3 consists of 13 residues. V dropped 5 bases and J dropped 7 bases, with 12 bases sitting between them. CDR3 in amino acids: CASSHEAGQPQHF. As DNA, the CDR3 is TGTGCCAGCAGCCACGAGGCGGGACAGCCCCAGCATTTT.

This clone turned up a few times. V and J are TRBV4-1 and TRBJ2-2, with D hard to call. CDR1 MGHRA and CDR2 YSYEKL come from the germline V gene. This CDR3 has 13 amino acids. V dropped 2 bases and J dropped 6 bases, with 7 bases sitting between them. This CDR3 is CASSQSPSGELFF. DNA for the CDR3: TGCGCCAGCAGCCAAAGCCCGTCCGGGGAGCTGTTTTTT.

The rearrangement joins TRBV6-5 to TRBJ2-7, with 7 bases aligning to TRBD1. J was trimmed by 5 bases and V by 1 base; bases with no gene match: 5. Germline V gives CDR1 MNHEY, CDR2 SVGAGI. The CDR3 spans 14 residues. DNA for the CDR3: TGTGCCAGCAGTTACTACAGGGGATCCGACGAGCAGTACTTC. Residues: CASSYYRGSDEQYF.

The V and J genes are TRBV30 and TRBJ2-7, with D perhaps matching TRBD2 (5 bases). Trimming took 8 bases from V and 7 from J, leaving 15 bases between them. Germline V gene sequence: CDR1 GTSNPN, CDR2 SVGIG (reference sequence). There are 11 residues in the CDR3. The CDR3 DNA follows: TGTGCCCACTCGGCCCCGGGGGAGCAGTACTTC. Its protein product is CAHSAPGEQYF. Based on the CDR3 plus reference TRBV30 and TRBJ2-7, the full variable domain is SQTIHQWPATLVQPVGSPLSLECTVEGTSNPNLYWYRQAAGRGLQLLFYSVGIGQISSEVPQNLSASRPQDRQFILSSKKLLLSDSGFYLCAHSAPGEQYFGPGTRLTVT.

The V gene is TRBV7-9, the J gene TRBJ2-1, with TRBD1 matching 8 bases. V lost 2 bases, J lost 4 bases, and 10 bases stayed unmatched. Germline V gene lookup returns CDR1 SEHNR and CDR2 FQNEAQ (reference sequence). The CDR3 runs to 17 residues. The CDR3 sequence: CASSLSVRTGRYNEQFF. The DNA for the CDR3 is TGTGCCAGCAGCTTATCGGTCAGGACAGGGCGATACAATGAGCAGTTCTTC.

Comment on this clone: Within the sample, other DNA sequences also encode this same CDR3. This chain uses TRBV5-1 with TRBJ2-5; 7 bases align to TRBD1. The CDR3 runs 14 residues. Per the germline V gene, CDR1 is SGHRS and CDR2 is YFSETQ. J lost 2 bases, V lost 0 bases, and 1 base had no gene match. The CDR3 region has the DNA TGCGCCAGCAGCTTGGGACAGGGACAAGAGACCCAGTACTTC. Translation: CASSLGQGQETQYF. The full variable domain, rest sourced from reference TRBV5-1 and TRBJ2-5, is KAGVTQTPRYLIKTRGQQVTLSCSPISGHRSVSWYQQTPGQGLQFLFEYFSETQRNKGNFPGRFSGRQFSNSRSEMNVSTLELGDSALYLCASSLGQGQETQYFGPGTRLLVL.

The genes are TRBV11-2 and TRBJ1-1; no definite D call. From germline, CDR1 is SGHAT and CDR2 FQNNGV. V lost 4 bases, J lost 2 bases, and 11 bases lay in between. The CDR3 length is 14 residues. Written as DNA, the CDR3 is TGTGCCAGCAGCTCGACCGGGTTTAACACTGAAGCTTTCTTT. This gives the protein CASSSTGFNTEAFF.

The chain is built from TRBV19 and TRBJ2-7; 7 bases agree with TRBD1. The CDR3 consists of 15 residues. Germline V CDR1 and CDR2: LNHDA, SQIVND (reference sequence). V shed 5 bases and J 3 bases; nucleotides not matched to a gene: 10. In DNA form, the CDR3 reads TGTGCCAGTAGTTCAATGACAGGGAGCGGCTACGAGCAGTACTTC. Translating gives CASSSMTGSGYEQYF.

The rearrangement links TRBV28 to TRBJ2-7, with D tentatively TRBD2 (5 bases). Trimming took 6 bases from V and 2 from J, leaving 14 bases between them. This CDR3 has 14 amino acids. CDR1 is MDHEN, CDR2 SYDVKM, per germline. In DNA, the CDR3 is TGTGCCAGCAGACTTGGACTGCACCCCTACGAGCAGTACTTC. Protein: CASRLGLHPYEQYF.

The CDR3 spells CASSPRAGGTYNEQFF. CDR3 bases: TGTGCCAGCAGTCCTAGGGCGGGGGGGACCTACAATGAGCAGTTCTTC. The J gene is TRBJ2-1, the V gene TRBV27; 9 nucleotides align to TRBD2. The J segment lost 2 bases and the V segment lost 5 bases, leaving 7 bases of the junction unmatched. This CDR3 spans 16 amino acids. Germline V gives CDR1 MNHEY, CDR2 SMNVEV (reference sequence).

The chain has TRBV29-1 and TRBJ2-5; 7 nucleotides match TRBD2. The V gene end was trimmed by 4 bases and the J gene end by 1 base; junction bases not matched to a gene: 6. Germline CDR1 SQVTM, CDR2 ANQGSEA. CDR3 length: 14 residues. The CDR3 DNA reads TGCAGCGTTGCGGGAGGTTCCGGCCAAGAGACCCAGTACTTC. This sequence encodes CSVAGGSGQETQYF.

The CDR3: CASSSDTSGSSPLYNEQFF. The DNA for the CDR3 is TGTGCCAGCAGCTCCGATACTAGCGGGTCCTCCCCTCTCTACAATGAGCAGTTCTTC. This chain uses TRBV11-2 with TRBJ2-1; 9 nucleotides match TRBD2. This CDR3 has 19 amino acids. Germline CDR1 SGHAT, CDR2 FQNNGV. The trim removed 4 bases at V and 3 bases at J, leaving 16 bases unmatched.

This sequence joins TRBV11-3 and TRBJ2-3; TRBD2 might be the D (5 bases). CDR1 is SGHNT and CDR2 is YENEEA in the germline V gene. This CDR3 region has 12 residues. The V end lost 5 bases, the J end lost 5 bases, and 8 bases lay between the germline ends. CDR3 nucleotides: TGTGCCAGCAGCCGTAGCGAAGATACGCAGTATTTT. Translated: CASSRSEDTQYF.

The chain links TRBV2 to TRBJ1-2; 8 bases line up with TRBD1. V was pared by 7 bases and J by 2 bases, with 6 bases of the junction left unmatched. The length of the CDR3 is 14 residues. Per germline, CDR1 SNHLY and CDR2 FYNNEI. CDR3 protein: CASTGGQTNYGYTF. The DNA for the CDR3 is TGTGCCAGCACAGGGGGCCAAACCAACTATGGCTACACCTTC.

This clone appeared a single time. The V gene is TRBV5-1, the J gene TRBJ2-3; D possibly corresponds to TRBD2 (6 bases). The CDR3 sequence is 15 residues long. Trimming cost V 5 bases and J 3 bases, with 16 bases left between them. The V gene's germline CDR1 is SGHRS and CDR2 YFSETQ. The CDR3 sequence: CASRDAGRRTDTQYF. CDR3 DNA sequence: TGCGCCAGCAGGGATGCAGGGAGGAGGACAGATACGCAGTATTTT. The full variable domain, its missing parts supplied by reference TRBV5-1 and TRBJ2-3, is KAGVTQTPRYLIKTRGQQVTLSCSPISGHRSVSWYQQTPGQGLQFLFEYFSETQRNKGNFPGRFSGRQFSNSRSEMNVSTLELGDSALYLCASRDAGRRTDTQYFGPGTRLTVL.

This chain joins TRBV27 and TRBJ2-2; perhaps TRBD1 as D (6 bases). With 3 bases removed from V and 8 bases from J, the gap between germline ends came to 10 bases. This CDR3 contains 13 residues. CDR1 is MNHEY and CDR2 is SMNVEV in the germline V gene (reference sequence). The CDR3 is CASSFSGEGELFF. CDR3 DNA sequence: TGTGCCAGCAGTTTCTCAGGGGAGGGGGAGCTGTTTTTT.

The genes are TRBV7-3 and TRBJ2-2, with TRBD1 as a possible D gene (5 bases). The ends were cut back, 6 bases at V and 5 bases at J, with 13 bases in the middle. In germline, CDR1 is SGHTA, CDR2 FQGTGA. This CDR3 has 14 residues. The CDR3 DNA is TGTGCCAGCAGGTACAGGCTCGCAACCGGGGAGCTGTTTTTT. As protein: CASRYRLATGELFF.

The V call is TRBV28, the J call TRBJ2-1, with D maybe TRBD2 (6 bases). V was trimmed by 5 bases and J by 8 bases, leaving 13 bases between them. In germline, CDR1 is MDHEN, CDR2 SYDVKM. CDR3 length: 13 residues. CDR3 in amino acids: CASSIGLRDEQFF. CDR3 nucleotides: TGTGCCAGCAGTATCGGACTACGTGATGAGCAGTTCTTC.